This note documents a single T cell receptor beta chain sequence. What it recognizes is unknown. The CDR3 totals 15 residues. CDR1 and CDR2 (germline): SGHTA, FQGTGA. With 0 bases clipped from V and 5 bases from J, the junction kept 4 bases outside the gene matches. Assay: immunoSEQ multiplex PCR; the TCRdb copy retains only in-frame clones and omits some. The sample carries more than 70,000 clones, over 75% recorded once. The source of the sample is a study of T cell responses to AZD1222 COVID-19 vaccine. Study-wide findings and caveats: Clonal diversity may have been underestimated, and the donors were mostly white British, with more females than males.

The receptor was isolated from an adult in good health. The starting material was peripheral blood, obtained on day 0 of AZD1222 vaccination. The J gene is TRBJ2-1, the V gene TRBV7-3; TRBD1 agrees at 7 bases. For the CDR3, the DNA is TGTGCCAGCAGCTTAACGACAGGGACCCACAATGAGCAGTTCTTC. Translation: CASSLTTGTHNEQFF.